One sample yielded the 16 T cell receptor beta chains listed below, sequenced in a study of human T cells and chemical hapten exposure (dated by TCRdb to about 2021). According to the study, the label for this sample's time point signals: patch test 1, 2 weeks after DPC sensitization. This specimen's treatment or condition label, per the study, means: therapeutic diphenylcyclopropenone sensitization with weekly scalp DPC. The library was prepared using RACE. TCRdb shows the sequencer as NextSeq 500. Using fastp at Q25 and MiXCR, TCRdb reprocessed the public reads and kept productive beta chains. CDR3 protein sequences are deduplicated, and each keeps its most common genes and DNA. The table for this sample lists around 69,000 distinct CDR3 sequences; more than 8% of them were counted only once. The ten biggest clones cover more than 2.5% of the sample. The source material was whole blood, sampled in connection with sensitization to the hapten diphenylcyclopropenone (DPC). All receptors derive from a woman aged 40 to 50 with alopecia areata. Some clones in this sample may be carry-over from other donors' samples.

The V call is TRBV12-3 or TRBV12-4, the J call TRBJ2-4; 8 nucleotides line up with TRBD1. V shed 5 bases and J 6 bases; nucleotides not matched to a gene: 6. The CDR3 runs 14 residues. The CDR3 DNA sequence: TGTGCCAGCAGTCCCGGACAGGGTGGAAACATTCAGTACTTC. It yields the protein CASSPGQGGNIQYF.

This clonotype was counted only a few times. This chain uses TRBV12-3 or TRBV12-4 with TRBJ1-3; D is perhaps TRBD1 (6 bases). The CDR3 loop spans 15 amino acids. Trimming stripped 7 bases from V and 2 bases from J, with 15 bases between. CDR3 amino acids: CASTPHRDTGNTIYF. The CDR3 DNA is TGTGCCAGCACCCCCCACCGGGACACTGGAAACACCATATATTTT.

Notes on this clonotype: With a much larger clone just one base away, this may be a read error. The V and J genes are TRBV20-1 and TRBJ2-7; D could derive from TRBD1 or TRBD2 (6 bases each). In germline, CDR1 is DFQATT, CDR2 SNEGSKA (reference sequence). This CDR3 has 13 residues. The germline V and J ends were trimmed by 6 bases and 3 bases, with 15 bases remaining between them. The CDR3 DNA reads as TGCAGTGCCATCAGAAGGGGGGTCTACGAGCAGTACTTC. Amino acids: CSAIRRGVYEQYF.

In this sample, this clonotype turned up many times. This chain connects TRBV5-4 to TRBJ2-1; 13 bases match TRBD2. V lost 4 bases and J lost 5; bases outside the gene matches: 9. The CDR3 loop spans 17 amino acids. CDR1 and CDR2 from the germline V gene are SGHNT and YYREEE (reference sequence). The CDR3: CASSRGGLAGSNNEQFF. The CDR3 nucleotides are TGTGCCAGCAGCCGAGGGGGACTAGCGGGGTCAAACAATGAGCAGTTCTTC.

Regarding this clonotype: A much larger clone differs by one base, so this may be a read error. The V call is TRBV7-2, the J call TRBJ2-7, with D perhaps matching TRBD1 or TRBD2 (5 bases each). V lost 8 bases, J lost 3 bases, and 14 bases lay in between. From germline, CDR1 is SGHTA and CDR2 FQGNSA. The CDR3 spans 13 residues. CDR3 DNA: TGTGCCAGCGGCTCCGATGGGGGCTACGAGCAGTACTTC. Translating it yields CASGSDGGYEQYF.

The chain couples TRBV5-1 to TRBJ2-1; tentatively, D is TRBD2 (5 bases). The V gene's germline CDR1 is SGHRS and CDR2 YFSETQ. This CDR3 contains 12 residues. V gave up 2 bases and J gave up 9 bases, with 9 bases separating them. The CDR3 nucleotides are TGCGCCAGCAGCTTAGGAGGAGTTGAGCAGTTCTTC. Encoded protein: CASSLGGVEQFF.

This clonotype was counted at least ten times. In DNA, the CDR3 is TGCAGCGTTGAGACTTACTCGGGATCACCCCTCCACTTT. It specifies CSVETYSGSPLHF. The chain employs TRBV29-1 and TRBJ1-6, with unresolved D. V lost 3 bases, J lost 10 bases, and 13 bases lay in between. The V gene's germline CDR1 is SQVTM and CDR2 ANQGSEA. There are 13 residues in the CDR3.

This clonotype was observed at least ten times. This rearrangement joins TRBV7-9 to TRBJ1-1; D unresolved. This CDR3 contains 13 residues. Trimming took 5 bases from V and 4 from J, leaving 11 bases between them. Per germline, CDR1 SEHNR and CDR2 FQNEAQ (reference sequence). This CDR3 reads CASSPSGGTEAFF. The CDR3 DNA reads TGTGCCAGCAGCCCATCGGGCGGCACTGAAGCTTTCTTT.

The count of this clonotype is one. The chain uses TRBV5-1 and TRBJ2-1, with D tentatively TRBD1 (6 bases). V was pared by 0 bases and J by 1 base, with 11 bases between. The CDR3 contains 16 residues. CDR1 and CDR2 from the germline V gene are SGHRS and YFSETQ. CDR3 DNA: TGCGCCAGCAGCTTGGTAGAGACAGGTTCCTACAATGAGCAGTTCTTC. This gives the protein CASSLVETGSYNEQFF.

This clonotype was picked up many times. The chain carries TRBV11-2 and TRBJ2-7; D unresolved. In germline, CDR1 is SGHAT, CDR2 FQNNGV. The length of the CDR3 is 16 residues. Trimming took off 0 bases at V and 7 bases at J, with 19 bases between the two ends. The chain's CDR3 is CASSLDSSQRILEQYF. The CDR3 DNA follows: TGTGCCAGCAGCTTAGATTCATCCCAGCGAATCTTGGAGCAGTACTTC. The full variable domain, rest sourced from reference TRBV11-2 and TRBJ2-7, is EAGVAQSPRYKIIEKRQSVAFWCNPISGHATLYWYQQILGQGPKLLIQFQNNGVVDDSQLPKDRFSAERLKGVDSTLKIQPAKLEDSAVYLCASSLDSSQRILEQYFGPGTRLTVT.

The chain is built from TRBV9 and TRBJ2-4, with 8 bases matching TRBD1. The CDR3 is made up of 13 amino acids. The germline gives CDR1 SGDLS, CDR2 YYNGEE. Losses at the gene ends were 3 bases for V and 12 bases for J; bases not matched to a gene: 8. In nucleotides, the CDR3 is TGTGCCAGCAGCGAACTAACAGGGGGGCCTCAGTACTTC. Protein: CASSELTGGPQYF.

This clonotype has a count of ten or more. This chain joins TRBV7-2 and TRBJ1-1, with a weak D call TRBD1 (5 bases). CDR1 SGHTA and CDR2 FQGNSA come from the germline V gene. CDR3 length equals 14 residues. Trimming removed 1 base at V and 4 bases at J, with 10 bases between. This CDR3 is CASSLVVGGTEAFF. As DNA, the CDR3 is TGTGCCAGCAGCTTAGTCGTGGGGGGCACTGAAGCTTTCTTT.

This clonotype was seen more than once but under ten times. V gene TRBV10-3 combines with J gene TRBJ2-7; a weak D match, TRBD1 (6 bases). Germline values: CDR1 ENHRY, CDR2 SYGVKD. Trimming left V 6 bases short and J 2 bases short, with 17 bases between. This CDR3 comprises 15 residues. Here the CDR3 DNA reads TGTGCCATCAGAGGGGCCGGGACACCTACCTACGAGCAGTACTTC. Amino acid sequence: CAIRGAGTPTYEQYF.

V usage is TRBV20-1 and J usage is TRBJ2-4; D call uncertain. Between the trimmed V and J ends, which lost 0 bases and 6 bases, there was a span of 6 bases. CDR1 and CDR2 (germline): DFQATT, SNEGSKA (reference sequence). CDR3 length: 12 amino acids. The DNA of the CDR3 is TGCAGTGCTAGAGATGACTTAAACATTCAGTACTTC. Protein: CSARDDLNIQYF.

V and J are TRBV28 and TRBJ2-5; no clear D. This CDR3 spans 18 amino acids. V lost 1 base and J 7 bases, leaving 25 bases between the germline ends. CDR1 MDHEN and CDR2 SYDVKM come from the germline V gene. The CDR3 nucleotides are TGTGCCAGCAGTTTATTGCCCTCTGTCACGGACCAACTTGGGACCCAGTACTTC. It translates to CASSLLPSVTDQLGTQYF.

This clonotype turned up a few times. The chain employs TRBV20-1 and TRBJ2-3; possible D gene TRBD2, 7 bases. Trimming left V 7 bases short and J 4 bases short, with 24 bases between. The CDR3 loop spans 16 amino acids. Germline CDR1 is DFQATT and CDR2 is SNEGSKA (reference sequence). The CDR3 bases are TGCAGTGGGAAGAGGCATCGGGGGGCCTCCGCAGATACGCAGTATTTT. It codes for CSGKRHRGASADTQYF.